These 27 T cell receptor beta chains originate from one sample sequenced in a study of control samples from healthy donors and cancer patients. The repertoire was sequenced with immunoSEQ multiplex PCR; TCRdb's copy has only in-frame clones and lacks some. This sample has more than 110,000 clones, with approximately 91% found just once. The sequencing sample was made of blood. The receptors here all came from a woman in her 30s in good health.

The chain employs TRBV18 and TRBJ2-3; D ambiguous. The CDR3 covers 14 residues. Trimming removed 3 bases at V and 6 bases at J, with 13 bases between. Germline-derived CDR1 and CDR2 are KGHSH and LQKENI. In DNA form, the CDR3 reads TGTGCCAGCTCACCCCGAGAGTGGGTGGATACGCAGTATTTT. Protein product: CASSPREWVDTQYF.

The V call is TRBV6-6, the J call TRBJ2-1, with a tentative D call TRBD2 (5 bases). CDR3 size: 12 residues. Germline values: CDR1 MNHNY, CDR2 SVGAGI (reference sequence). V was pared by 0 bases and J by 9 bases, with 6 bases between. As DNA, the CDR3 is TGTGCCAGCAGTTACTCAGAGGGTGAGCAGTTCTTC. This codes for CASSYSEGEQFF.

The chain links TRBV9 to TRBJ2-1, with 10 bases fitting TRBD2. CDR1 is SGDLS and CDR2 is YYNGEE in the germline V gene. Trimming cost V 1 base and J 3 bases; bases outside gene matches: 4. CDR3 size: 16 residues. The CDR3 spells CASSVTWTSGYNEQFF. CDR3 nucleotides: TGTGCCAGCAGCGTAACCTGGACTAGCGGCTACAATGAGCAGTTCTTC.

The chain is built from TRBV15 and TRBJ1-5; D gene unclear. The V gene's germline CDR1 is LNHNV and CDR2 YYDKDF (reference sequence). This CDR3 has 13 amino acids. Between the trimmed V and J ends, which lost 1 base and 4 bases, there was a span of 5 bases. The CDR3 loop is CATSRVSNQPQHF. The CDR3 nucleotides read TGTGCCACCAGCAGAGTCAGTAATCAGCCCCAGCATTTT.

CDR3 sequence (DNA): TGCAGCGTTGGTGGCAGCTCCTACGAGCAGTACTTC. Amino acid sequence: CSVGGSSYEQYF. The V and J genes are TRBV29-1 and TRBJ2-7; D remains unclear. The V and J ends lost 4 bases and 0 bases respectively, with 7 bases between them. This CDR3 has 12 amino acids. Germline CDR1 reads SQVTM; CDR2 reads ANQGSEA.

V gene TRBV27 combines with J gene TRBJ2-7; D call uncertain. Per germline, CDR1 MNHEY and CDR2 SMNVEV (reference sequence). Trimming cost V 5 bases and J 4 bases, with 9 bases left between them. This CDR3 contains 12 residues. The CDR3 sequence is CASSSEGYEQYF. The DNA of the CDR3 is TGTGCCAGCAGTAGTGAAGGGTACGAGCAGTACTTC.

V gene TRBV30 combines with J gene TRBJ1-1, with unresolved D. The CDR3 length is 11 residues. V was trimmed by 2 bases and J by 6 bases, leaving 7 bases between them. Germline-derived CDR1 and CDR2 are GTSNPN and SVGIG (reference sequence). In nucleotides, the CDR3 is TGTGCCTGGAGTAGGAGGGCTGAAGCTTTCTTT. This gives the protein CAWSRRAEAFF.

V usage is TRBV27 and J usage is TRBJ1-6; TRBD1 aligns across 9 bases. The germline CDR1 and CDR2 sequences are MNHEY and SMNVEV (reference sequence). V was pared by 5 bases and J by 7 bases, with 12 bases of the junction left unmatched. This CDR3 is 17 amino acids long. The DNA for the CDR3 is TGTGCCAGCAGTATAGGAACAGGGGGCATTCGGAATTCACCCCTCCACTTT. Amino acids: CASSIGTGGIRNSPLHF.

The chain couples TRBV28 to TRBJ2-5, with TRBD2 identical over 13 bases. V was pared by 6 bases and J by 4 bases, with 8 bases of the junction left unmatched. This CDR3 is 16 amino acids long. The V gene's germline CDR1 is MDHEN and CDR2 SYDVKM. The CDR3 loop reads CASRRTSGSTGETQYF. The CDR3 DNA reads TGTGCCAGCAGGCGGACTAGCGGGAGTACGGGAGAGACCCAGTACTTC. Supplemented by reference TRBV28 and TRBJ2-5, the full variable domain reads DVKVTQSSRYLVKRTGEKVFLECVQDMDHENMFWYRQDPGLGLRLIYFSYDVKMKEKGDIPEGYSVSREKKERFSLILESASTNQTSMYLCASRRTSGSTGETQYFGPGTRLLVL.

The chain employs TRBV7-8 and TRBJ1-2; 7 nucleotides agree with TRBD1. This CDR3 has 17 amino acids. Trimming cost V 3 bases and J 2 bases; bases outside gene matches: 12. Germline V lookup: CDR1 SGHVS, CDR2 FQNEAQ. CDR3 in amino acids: CASSLQGGMAKNYGYTF. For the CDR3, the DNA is TGTGCCAGCAGCTTGCAGGGGGGGATGGCGAAAAACTATGGCTACACCTTC. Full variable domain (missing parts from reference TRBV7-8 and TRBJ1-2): GAGVSQSPRYKVAKRGQDVALRCDPISGHVSLFWYQQALGQGPEFLTYFQNEAQLDKSGLPSDRFFAERPEGSVSTLKIQRTQQEDSAVYLCASSLQGGMAKNYGYTFGSGTRLTVV.

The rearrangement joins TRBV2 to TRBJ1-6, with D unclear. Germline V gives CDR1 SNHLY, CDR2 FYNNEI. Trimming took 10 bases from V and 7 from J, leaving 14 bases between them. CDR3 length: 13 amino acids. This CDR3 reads CANGYSVNSPLHF. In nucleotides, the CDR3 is TGTGCCAACGGGTATTCTGTGAATTCACCCCTCCACTTT.

In DNA form, the CDR3 reads TGTGCCATCAGTGCAAACCGGGACAGGGGCACTGAAGCTTTCTTT. It encodes CAISANRDRGTEAFF. V and J are TRBV10-3 and TRBJ1-1; TRBD1 matches 10 bases. The CDR3 has 15 residues. With V trimmed by 4 bases and J by 4 bases, 6 bases remained unmatched. The germline CDR1 and CDR2 sequences are ENHRY and SYGVKD.

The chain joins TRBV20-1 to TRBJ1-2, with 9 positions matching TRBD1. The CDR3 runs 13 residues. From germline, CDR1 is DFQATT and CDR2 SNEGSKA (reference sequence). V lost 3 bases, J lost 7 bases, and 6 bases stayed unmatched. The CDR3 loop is CSASTGQGFGYTF. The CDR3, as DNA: TGCAGTGCTAGTACTGGACAGGGGTTTGGCTACACCTTC.

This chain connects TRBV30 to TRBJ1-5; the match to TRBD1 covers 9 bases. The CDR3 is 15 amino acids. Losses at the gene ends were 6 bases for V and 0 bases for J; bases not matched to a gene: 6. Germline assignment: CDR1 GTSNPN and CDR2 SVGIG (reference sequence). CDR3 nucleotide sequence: TGTGCCTGCACGGACAGGGGTTATAGCAATCAGCCCCAGCATTTT. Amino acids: CACTDRGYSNQPQHF. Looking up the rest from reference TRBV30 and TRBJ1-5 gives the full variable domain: SQTIHQWPATLVQPVGSPLSLECTVEGTSNPNLYWYRQAAGRGLQLLFYSVGIGQISSEVPQNLSASRPQDRQFILSSKKLLLSDSGFYLCACTDRGYSNQPQHFGDGTRLSIL.

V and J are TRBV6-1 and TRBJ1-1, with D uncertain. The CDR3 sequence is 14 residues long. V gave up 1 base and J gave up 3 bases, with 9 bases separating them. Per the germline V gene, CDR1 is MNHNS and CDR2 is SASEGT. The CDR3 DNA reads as TGTGCCAGCAGTGAAGGGGGAGGGTACACTGAAGCTTTCTTT. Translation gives CASSEGGGYTEAFF.

The CDR3 DNA reads TGTGCCAGCAGCTTCTTTCAGGGGCGGGATGGCTACACCTTC. Its translation is CASSFFQGRDGYTF. This rearrangement joins TRBV5-8 to TRBJ1-2; D might be TRBD1 (6 bases). The CDR3 sequence is 14 residues long. Germline loops: CDR1 SGHTS, CDR2 YDEGEE. The V end lost 2 bases, the J end lost 6 bases, and 14 bases lay between the germline ends.

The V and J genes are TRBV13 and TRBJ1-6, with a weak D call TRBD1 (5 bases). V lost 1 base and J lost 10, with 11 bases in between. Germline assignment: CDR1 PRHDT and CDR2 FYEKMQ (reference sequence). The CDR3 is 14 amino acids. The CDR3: CASSLDRDSSPLHF. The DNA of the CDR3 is TGTGCCAGCAGCTTAGACCGGGACTCCTCACCCCTCCACTTT.

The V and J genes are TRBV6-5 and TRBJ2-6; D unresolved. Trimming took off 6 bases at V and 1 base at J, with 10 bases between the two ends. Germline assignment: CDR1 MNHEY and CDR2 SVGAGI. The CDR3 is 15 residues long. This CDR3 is CASSGRSSGANVLTF. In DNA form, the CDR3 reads TGTGCCAGCAGCGGACGGAGTTCTGGGGCCAACGTCCTGACTTTC.

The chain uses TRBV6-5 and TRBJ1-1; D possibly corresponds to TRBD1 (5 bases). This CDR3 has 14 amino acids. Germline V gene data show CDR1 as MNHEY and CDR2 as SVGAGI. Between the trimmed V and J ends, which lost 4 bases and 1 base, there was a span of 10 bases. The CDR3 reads CASSSRGWNTEAFF. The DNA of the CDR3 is TGTGCCAGCAGTTCCCGGGGGTGGAACACTGAAGCTTTCTTT.

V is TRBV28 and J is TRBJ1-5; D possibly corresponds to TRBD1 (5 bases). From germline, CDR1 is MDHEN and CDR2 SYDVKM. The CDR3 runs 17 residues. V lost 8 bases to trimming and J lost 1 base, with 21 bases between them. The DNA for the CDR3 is TGTGCCAGCTCGCCTGGGGGGTTGGGTCTAAGCAATCAGCCCCAGCATTTT. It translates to CASSPGGLGLSNQPQHF. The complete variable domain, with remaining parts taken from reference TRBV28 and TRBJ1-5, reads DVKVTQSSRYLVKRTGEKVFLECVQDMDHENMFWYRQDPGLGLRLIYFSYDVKMKEKGDIPEGYSVSREKKERFSLILESASTNQTSMYLCASSPGGLGLSNQPQHFGDGTRLSIL.

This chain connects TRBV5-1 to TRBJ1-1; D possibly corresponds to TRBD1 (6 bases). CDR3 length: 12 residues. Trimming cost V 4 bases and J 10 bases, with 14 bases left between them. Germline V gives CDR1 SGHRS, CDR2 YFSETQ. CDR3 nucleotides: TGCGCCAGCAGCCCCGGACAGAAGGGAGCTTTCTTT. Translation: CASSPGQKGAFF. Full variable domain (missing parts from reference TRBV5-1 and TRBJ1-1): KAGVTQTPRYLIKTRGQQVTLSCSPISGHRSVSWYQQTPGQGLQFLFEYFSETQRNKGNFPGRFSGRQFSNSRSEMNVSTLELGDSALYLCASSPGQKGAFFGQGTRLTVV.

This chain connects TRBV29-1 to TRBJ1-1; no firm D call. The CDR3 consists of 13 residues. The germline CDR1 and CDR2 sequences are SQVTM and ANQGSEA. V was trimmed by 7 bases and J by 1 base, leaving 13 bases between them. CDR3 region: CSAVNNPNTEAFF. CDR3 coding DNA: TGCAGCGCCGTGAACAACCCGAACACTGAAGCTTTCTTT.

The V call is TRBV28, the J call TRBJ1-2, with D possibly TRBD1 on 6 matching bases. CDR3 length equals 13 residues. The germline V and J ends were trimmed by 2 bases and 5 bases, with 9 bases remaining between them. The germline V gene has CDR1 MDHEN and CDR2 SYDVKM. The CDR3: CASSLGGGYGYTF. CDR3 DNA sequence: TGTGCCAGCAGTTTAGGGGGCGGGTATGGCTACACCTTC.

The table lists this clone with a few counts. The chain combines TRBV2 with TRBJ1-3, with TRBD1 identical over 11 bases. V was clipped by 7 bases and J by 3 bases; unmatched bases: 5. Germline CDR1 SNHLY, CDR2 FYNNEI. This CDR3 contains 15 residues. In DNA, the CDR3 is TGTGCCAGCACCGGACAGGGGGCGGGTGGAAACACCATATATTTT. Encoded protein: CASTGQGAGGNTIYF.

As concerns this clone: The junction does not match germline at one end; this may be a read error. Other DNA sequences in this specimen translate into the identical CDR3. The CDR3 DNA follows: TGTGCCAGCAGCCTGAGGGGTCAACAGCCTCAGCATTTT. It encodes CASSLRGQQPQHF. The genes are TRBV6-6 and TRBJ1-5, with TRBD1 as a possible D gene (5 bases). CDR1 MNHNY and CDR2 SVGAGI come from the germline V gene (reference sequence). The CDR3 consists of 13 residues.

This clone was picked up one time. The CDR3 sequence is CSASKGQPQHF. CDR3 DNA sequence: TGCAGTGCTAGTAAAGGTCAGCCCCAGCATTTT. The chain has TRBV20-1 and TRBJ1-5; no clear D gene. CDR1 DFQATT and CDR2 SNEGSKA come from the germline V gene (reference sequence). The CDR3 runs to 11 residues. With 3 bases removed from V and 6 bases from J, the gap between germline ends came to 6 bases.

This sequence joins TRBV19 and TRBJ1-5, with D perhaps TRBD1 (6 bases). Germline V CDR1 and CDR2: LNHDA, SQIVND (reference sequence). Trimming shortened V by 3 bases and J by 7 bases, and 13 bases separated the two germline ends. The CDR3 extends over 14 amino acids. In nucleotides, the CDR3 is TGTGCCAGTAGTATTTCGGGGGGGGGCCAGCCCCAGCATTTT. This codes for CASSISGGGQPQHF.